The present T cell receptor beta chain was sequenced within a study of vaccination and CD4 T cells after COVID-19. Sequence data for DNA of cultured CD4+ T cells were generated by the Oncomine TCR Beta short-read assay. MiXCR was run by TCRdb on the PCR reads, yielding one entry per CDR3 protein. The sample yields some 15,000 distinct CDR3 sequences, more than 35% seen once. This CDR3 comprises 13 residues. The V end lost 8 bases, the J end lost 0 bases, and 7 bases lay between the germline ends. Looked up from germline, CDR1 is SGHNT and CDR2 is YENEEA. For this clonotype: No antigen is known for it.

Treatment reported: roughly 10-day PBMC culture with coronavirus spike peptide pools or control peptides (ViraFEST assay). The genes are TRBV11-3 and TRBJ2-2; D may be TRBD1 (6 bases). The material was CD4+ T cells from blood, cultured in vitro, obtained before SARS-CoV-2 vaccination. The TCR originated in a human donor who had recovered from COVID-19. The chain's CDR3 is CASGTTNTGELFF. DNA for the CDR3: TGTGCCAGCGGGACAACGAACACCGGGGAGCTGTTTTTT.